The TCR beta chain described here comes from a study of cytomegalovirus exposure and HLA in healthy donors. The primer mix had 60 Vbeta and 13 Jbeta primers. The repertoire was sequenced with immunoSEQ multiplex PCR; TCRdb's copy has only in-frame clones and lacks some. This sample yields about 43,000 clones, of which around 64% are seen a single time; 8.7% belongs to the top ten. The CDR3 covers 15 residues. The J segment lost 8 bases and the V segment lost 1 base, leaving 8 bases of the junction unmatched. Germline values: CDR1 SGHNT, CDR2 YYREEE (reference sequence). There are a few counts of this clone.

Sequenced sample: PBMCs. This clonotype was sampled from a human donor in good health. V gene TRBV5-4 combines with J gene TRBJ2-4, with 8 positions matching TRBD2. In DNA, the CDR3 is TGTGCCAGCAGCTTGTATGGAGCAGCGGGGGACATTCAGTACTTC. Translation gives CASSLYGAAGDIQYF.